This T cell receptor beta chain is drawn from a study of identical twins. TCRdb reprocessed the 5' RACE reads via MiXCR and lists one record per CDR3 protein. The data show 210,000 or so distinct CDR3 sequences, around 15% seen once. This clonotype was counted ten times or more. V shed 3 bases and J shed 5 bases, with 7 bases lying between them. There are 12 residues in the CDR3. Germline V gene sequence: CDR1 MDHEN, CDR2 SYDVKM. The data also belong to a second study, concerning T cells expressing NK-cell markers. That source reports: Sequenced donors, eight in total, included seven who were HCMV-seropositive and one who was seronegative.

This TCR was recovered from a woman aged 18-29 years in good health. The specimen sequenced was CD8+ T cells sorted from blood. V and J are TRBV28 and TRBJ1-1, with D hard to call. The CDR3 nucleotides read TGTGCCAGCAGTTTTCGTGGGACTGAAGCTTTCTTT. It translates to CASSFRGTEAFF.